The present T cell receptor (beta chain) was sequenced within a study of PD-1 blockade in classical Hodgkin lymphoma. Findings of the study overall: TCR diversity at baseline was reported to be reduced in newly diagnosed patients relative to healthy donors. Why repertoires differed is undefined; disease activity or prior therapy possibly contributed. By C4D1, CD4+ diversity increased significantly, especially in complete responders. Patients newly diagnosed and complete responders had comparable baseline diversity.

There are 17 residues in the CDR3. The germline gives CDR1 SGHTA, CDR2 FQGTGA. V was trimmed by 0 bases and J by 4 bases, leaving 16 bases between them. Profiling relied on immunoSEQ multiplex PCR, and the TCRdb table lists in-frame clones only, not all of them. The sample carries 80,000 to 100,000 clones, more than 85% recorded once. Time point noted: cycle 4 day 1 (C4D1), after more than five weeks of nivolumab. Brentuximab vedotin exposure varied, and every patient relapsed after autologous stem cell transplantation. Remarks on this clone: Antigen: not known.

This TCR was recovered from a human donor with classical Hodgkin lymphoma. Specimen: peripheral blood mononuclear cells (PBMCs), collected before the fourth cycle of nivolumab. This chain uses TRBV7-3 with TRBJ2-1; D is perhaps TRBD2 (6 bases). The DNA of the CDR3 is TGTGCCAGCAGCTTAACGGTTGGGAGCGGGCCGTACAATGAGCAGTTCTTC. The encoded protein is CASSLTVGSGPYNEQFF.